Listed below are T cell receptor beta chains from one sample, sequenced in a study of STAT3 mutations in large granular lymphocyte leukemia. The table came from immunoSEQ multiplex PCR; TCRdb's copy has only in-frame clones and leaves some out. The sample has 12,000 or so clones; 65% to 90% are singletons. Sequencing was carried out using peripheral blood mononuclear cells. The origin of the receptors is a man older than 75 with T-cell large granular lymphocyte leukemia. Some clones in this sample may be carry-over from other donors' samples. Each CDR3 is given with its conserved first and last residue. D genes are given only for firm matches. Expanded clones are given a class, and other clones once, few, many or no size at all.

V: TRBV7-9
D: .
size: .
J: TRBJ2-4
DNA: TGTGCCAGCTCCTATGGAGGGTCAAAAAACATTCAGTACTTC
CDR3: CASSYGGSKNIQYF

V: TRBV18
D: .
size: .
J: TRBJ2-3
DNA: TGTGCCAGCTCACCCTCCATCCCGACTAGATCGGTTGGCACAGATACGCAGTATTTT
CDR3: CASSPSIPTRSVGTDTQYF

V: TRBV15
D: TRBD1
size: .
J: TRBJ1-4
DNA: TGTGCCACCAGCAGAGATGACGGACAGGGGGCTGAAAAACTGTTTTTT
CDR3: CATSRDDGQGAEKLFF

V: TRBV29-1
D: .
size: once
J: TRBJ2-5
DNA: TGCAGCGCCGAGGAGGTCGATGAAGAGACCCAGTACTTC
CDR3: CSAEEVDEETQYF

V: TRBV5-1
D: .
size: .
J: TRBJ1-3
DNA: TGCGCCAGCAGCTTGGCGGGACACAGGGTCGGAAACACCATATATTTT
CDR3: CASSLAGHRVGNTIYF

V: TRBV6-1
D: TRBD1
size: .
J: TRBJ2-7
DNA: TGTGCCAGCAGGCCGGGACAGGGCCACGAGCAGTACTTC
CDR3: CASRPGQGHEQYF

V: TRBV6-1
D: .
size: few
J: TRBJ1-2
DNA: TGTGCCAGCAGTGAGGGGGGGGCGGGAAATCATGGCTACACCTTC
CDR3: CASSEGGAGNHGYTF

V: TRBV7-9
D: .
size: .
J: TRBJ1-5
DNA: TGTGCCAGCAGCTTAGACGTTAGCAATCAGCCCCAGCATTTT
CDR3: CASSLDVSNQPQHF

V: TRBV4-3
D: .
size: once
J: TRBJ2-1
DNA: TGCGCCAGCAGCCAAGGGACTCCGAGCTCCTACAATGAGCAGTTCTTC
CDR3: CASSQGTPSSYNEQFF

V: TRBV28
D: .
size: .
J: TRBJ1-2
DNA: TGTGCCAGCAGTTCCCGGGGGGGAGCTAACTATGGCTACACCTTC
CDR3: CASSSRGGANYGYTF

V: TRBV27
D: TRBD2
size: once
J: TRBJ2-7
DNA: TGTGCCAGCAGTCGGACTAGCGGGGGTACCTACGAGCAGTACTTC
CDR3: CASSRTSGGTYEQYF

V: TRBV5-1
D: TRBD1
size: .
J: TRBJ1-1
DNA: TGCGCCAGCAGCTTGTCCCAGGGGGATACTGAAGCTTTCTTT
CDR3: CASSLSQGDTEAFF

V: TRBV5-1
D: .
size: .
J: TRBJ2-1
DNA: TGCGCCAGCAGCCCGGACTGGAATGAGCAGTTCTTC
CDR3: CASSPDWNEQFF

V: TRBV5-4
D: .
size: .
J: TRBJ2-2
DNA: TGTGCCAGCAGCTCCCCCCAGGGCACCGGGGAGCTGTTTTTT
CDR3: CASSSPQGTGELFF

V: TRBV9
D: TRBD2
size: .
J: TRBJ2-1
DNA: TGTGCCAGCAGCGTGCTTGGTAGCGGGGGTAATGAGCAGTTCTTC
CDR3: CASSVLGSGGNEQFF

V: TRBV13
D: .
size: .
J: TRBJ1-4
DNA: TGTGCCAGCAGCCAGATCCCCGGGGAAAAACTGTTTTTT
CDR3: CASSQIPGEKLFF

V: TRBV6-5
D: .
size: .
J: TRBJ2-6
DNA: TGTGCCAGCACTGGGGGGTACGGGGCCAACGTCCTGACTTTC
CDR3: CASTGGYGANVLTF

V: TRBV30
D: .
size: .
J: TRBJ2-3
DNA: TGTGCCTGGGGGGACGCAGATACGCAGTATTTT
CDR3: CAWGDADTQYF

V: TRBV7-2
D: TRBD1
size: .
J: TRBJ1-6
DNA: TGTGCCAGCAGCTCCGGGACAGGGGGAAGTTCACCCCTCCACTTT
CDR3: CASSSGTGGSSPLHF

V: TRBV19
D: .
size: .
J: TRBJ1-1
DNA: TGTGCCAGTAGGGACGACAGGCATGGGGCTTTCTTT
CDR3: CASRDDRHGAFF

V: TRBV4-2
D: .
size: .
J: TRBJ2-2
DNA: TGTGCCAGCAGCCAAGAAGGGCTGGAAACCGGGGAGCTGTTTTTT
CDR3: CASSQEGLETGELFF

V: TRBV5-8
D: .
size: .
J: TRBJ1-2
DNA: TGTGCCAGCAGCTTGAGACAGACTAACTATGGCTACACCTTC
CDR3: CASSLRQTNYGYTF

V: TRBV5-6
D: TRBD1
size: .
J: TRBJ2-7
DNA: TGTGCCAGCAGCCCAGGACAGGCAAGGGGGGAGCAGTACTTC
CDR3: CASSPGQARGEQYF

V: TRBV9
D: .
size: .
J: TRBJ1-6
DNA: TGTGCCAGCAGCGTAGCTCCAGAAAATTCACCCCTCCACTTT
CDR3: CASSVAPENSPLHF

V: TRBV5-6
D: TRBD1
size: once
J: TRBJ2-7
DNA: TGTGCCAGCAGCTTGTTCTTGGACAGGGCTTACTACGAGCAGTACTTC
CDR3: CASSLFLDRAYYEQYF

V: TRBV18
D: TRBD1
size: .
J: TRBJ1-6
DNA: TGTGCCAGCTCAATACAGGGGACACCCTATAATTCACCCCTCCACTTT
CDR3: CASSIQGTPYNSPLHF

V: TRBV5-4
D: .
size: .
J: TRBJ2-5
DNA: TGTGCCAGCAGCTGGGAGCGCGCGAGGGGGGAGACCCAGTACTTC
CDR3: CASSWERARGETQYF

V: TRBV11-1
D: .
size: few
J: TRBJ2-7
DNA: TGTGCCAGCAGCGATTTTACCTACGAGCAGTACTTC
CDR3: CASSDFTYEQYF

V: TRBV30
D: .
size: .
J: TRBJ2-7
DNA: TGTGCCTGGAGTGGGGTTGTGGGCTGGGGGAACTACTACGAGCAGTACTTC
CDR3: CAWSGVVGWGNYYEQYF

V: TRBV11-1
D: TRBD2
size: .
J: TRBJ2-7
DNA: TGTGCCAGCAGCTTAGACGCGGGGGTACCCTCCTACGAGCAGTACTTC
CDR3: CASSLDAGVPSYEQYF

V: TRBV5-6
D: .
size: .
J: TRBJ1-6
DNA: TGTGCCAGCAGCTTCACTACCAGTTCACCCCTCCACTTT
CDR3: CASSFTTSSPLHF

V: TRBV11-2
D: .
size: .
J: TRBJ2-3
DNA: TGTGCCAGCAGCAAGAGGTCGGCCAACCCCACAGATACGCAGTATTTT
CDR3: CASSKRSANPTDTQYF

V: TRBV9
D: TRBD1
size: once
J: TRBJ2-2
DNA: TGTGCCAGCAGCGTAGCTGGCAGGGGGCTCACCGGGGAGCTGTTTTTT
CDR3: CASSVAGRGLTGELFF

V: TRBV7-9
D: .
size: .
J: TRBJ2-7
DNA: TGTGCCAGCAGCTCCCCGGCAGGGCGGGAGCAGTACTTC
CDR3: CASSSPAGREQYF

V: TRBV5-6
D: TRBD1
size: .
J: TRBJ1-4
DNA: TGTGCCAGCAGCGTGGTGGCAGGGGGCGGAGAAAATGAAAAACTGTTTTTT
CDR3: CASSVVAGGGENEKLFF

V: TRBV9
D: .
size: few
J: TRBJ1-5
DNA: TGTGCCAGCAGCGTAGCCCCTGATAGCAATCAGCCCCAGCATTTT
CDR3: CASSVAPDSNQPQHF

V: TRBV7-9
D: .
size: .
J: TRBJ2-5
DNA: TGTGCCAGCAGCCGCGGCGGGCGGACTCCCCGAAGACAAGAGACCCAGTACTTC
CDR3: CASSRGGRTPRRQETQYF

V: TRBV5-1
D: TRBD1
size: .
J: TRBJ2-1
DNA: TGCGCCAGTTTTACCGGGACAGCGCAGGACCATGAGCAGTTCTTC
CDR3: CASFTGTAQDHEQFF

V: TRBV7-9
D: .
size: .
J: TRBJ2-5
DNA: TGTGCCAGCAGCCCCCTGACAGGAGAACAAGAGACCCAGTACTTC
CDR3: CASSPLTGEQETQYF

V: TRBV25-1
D: .
size: few
J: TRBJ1-6
DNA: TGTGCCAGCAACCGGGGTCATAATTCACCCCTCCACTTT
CDR3: CASNRGHNSPLHF

V: TRBV30
D: TRBD1
size: .
J: TRBJ2-7
DNA: TGTGCCTGGAGTGTATTCGGGACAGGGAGGCACGAGCAGTACTTC
CDR3: CAWSVFGTGRHEQYF

V: TRBV13
D: TRBD1
size: .
J: TRBJ2-2
DNA: TGTGCCAGCAGCTTAGGTCGGACAGGGGGCGCCGGAGGGGAGCTGTTTTTT
CDR3: CASSLGRTGGAGGELFF

V: TRBV25-1
D: TRBD1
size: .
J: TRBJ2-1
DNA: TGTGCCAGCAGTGAATCTAGGACAGGGATCAATGAGCAGTTCTTC
CDR3: CASSESRTGINEQFF

V: TRBV7-2
D: .
size: .
J: TRBJ2-5
DNA: TGTGCCAGCAGCTTACGCGGGCCACAATCCGGGGAGACCCAGTACTTC
CDR3: CASSLRGPQSGETQYF

V: TRBV7-2
D: .
size: .
J: TRBJ2-3
DNA: TGTGCCAGCAGCTCGAGACCGGGCACAGATACGCAGTATTTT
CDR3: CASSSRPGTDTQYF

V: TRBV7-4
D: TRBD2
size: .
J: TRBJ2-7
DNA: TGTGCCAGCAGCCTCCAGCGGGGAGTCGGGGACGAGCAGTACTTC
CDR3: CASSLQRGVGDEQYF

V: TRBV5-6
D: .
size: .
J: TRBJ1-6
DNA: TGTGCCAGCAGCTCCCGGGGGGTCGCACCCCTCCACTTT
CDR3: CASSSRGVAPLHF

V: TRBV5-1
D: TRBD1
size: few
J: TRBJ2-2
DNA: TGCGCCAGCAGCTCCGGGCTCCAGGGGGCGGTCGGGGAGCTGTTTTTT
CDR3: CASSSGLQGAVGELFF

V: TRBV11-2
D: TRBD2
size: few
J: TRBJ2-3
DNA: TGTGCCAGCAGCACCCTAGCGGGGGGCACAGATACGCAGTATTTT
CDR3: CASSTLAGGTDTQYF

V: TRBV5-1
D: .
size: .
J: TRBJ2-7
DNA: TGCGCCAGCAGACCAGGGACCTCCTACGAGCAGTACTTC
CDR3: CASRPGTSYEQYF

V: TRBV30
D: .
size: once
J: TRBJ2-7
DNA: TGTGCCTGGAGTTCGGGGTACGAGCAGTACTTC
CDR3: CAWSSGYEQYF

V: TRBV6-5
D: TRBD1
size: .
J: TRBJ1-2
DNA: TGTGCCAGCAGTTACGCCAGGGGGCAAGGCTATGGCTACACCTTC
CDR3: CASSYARGQGYGYTF

V: TRBV30
D: .
size: .
J: TRBJ1-6
DNA: TGTGCCTGGAGTGTGGGGCAGGGCGGATCACCCCTCCACTTT
CDR3: CAWSVGQGGSPLHF

V: TRBV19
D: .
size: few
J: TRBJ1-2
DNA: TGTGCCAGTAGTCCTCGACAGGCCGGCCTTTCTAACTATGGCTACACCTTC
CDR3: CASSPRQAGLSNYGYTF

V: TRBV9
D: TRBD1
size: .
J: TRBJ2-2
DNA: TGTGCCAGCAGCGTTGGAGGGACAGGGAACACCGGGGAGCTGTTTTTT
CDR3: CASSVGGTGNTGELFF

V: TRBV5-4
D: TRBD1
size: .
J: TRBJ2-3
DNA: TGTGCCAGCAGCCAAGACAGGGGAGATACGCAGTATTTT
CDR3: CASSQDRGDTQYF

V: TRBV4-3
D: .
size: once
J: TRBJ1-6
DNA: TGCGCCAGCAGCCACAACAGGGAAAGTTCACCCCTCCACTTT
CDR3: CASSHNRESSPLHF

V: TRBV7-2
D: .
size: once
J: TRBJ1-1
DNA: TGTGCCAGCAGCCAACAACGGAACACTGAAGCTTTCTTT
CDR3: CASSQQRNTEAFF

V: TRBV7-2
D: .
size: .
J: TRBJ1-1
DNA: TGTGCCAGCAGCTTACAATGGACAGTGAACACTGAAGCTTTCTTT
CDR3: CASSLQWTVNTEAFF